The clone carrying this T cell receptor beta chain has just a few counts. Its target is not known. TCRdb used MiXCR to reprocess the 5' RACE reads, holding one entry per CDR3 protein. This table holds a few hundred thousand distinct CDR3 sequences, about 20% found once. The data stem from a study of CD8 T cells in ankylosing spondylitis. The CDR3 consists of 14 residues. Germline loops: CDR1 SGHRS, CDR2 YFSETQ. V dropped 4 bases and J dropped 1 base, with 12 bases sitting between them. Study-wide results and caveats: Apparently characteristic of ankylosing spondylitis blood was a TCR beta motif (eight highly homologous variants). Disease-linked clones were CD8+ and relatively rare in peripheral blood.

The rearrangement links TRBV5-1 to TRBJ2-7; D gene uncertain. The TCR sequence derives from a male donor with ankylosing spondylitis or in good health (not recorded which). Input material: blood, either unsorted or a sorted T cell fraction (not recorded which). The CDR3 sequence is CASSLDSSSYEQYF. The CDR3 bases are TGCGCCAGCAGCCTCGACTCCAGTTCCTACGAGCAGTACTTC.